This T cell receptor beta chain came from a study of cytomegalovirus exposure and HLA in healthy donors. The CDR3 is 15 residues long. Per germline, CDR1 MRHNA and CDR2 SNTAGT. V was trimmed by 2 bases and J by 0 bases, leaving 8 bases between them. The PCR used 60 Vbeta and 13 Jbeta primers. Assay: immunoSEQ multiplex PCR; the TCRdb copy retains only in-frame clones and omits some. The sample records just over 200,000 clones, under 85% being singletons. The sequence came from a man aged 50-59 years in good health and CMV-seronegative. Source material: PBMCs. The J gene is TRBJ2-1, the V gene TRBV6-4; a weak D match, TRBD2 (6 bases). CDR3 protein: CASSDPSVSYNEQFF. The CDR3 DNA reads as TGTGCCAGCAGTGACCCTAGCGTCTCCTACAATGAGCAGTTCTTC.